In this sample, the clone carrying this T cell receptor beta chain turned up many times. What it recognizes is unknown. These data belong to a study of regulatory T cells in long-lasting Graves disease. General study findings and limits: Lower TCR diversity was seen in persistent Graves' patients than in newly diagnosed ones.

The time point is: newly diagnosed GD, antithyroid drugs for less than 3 months. There was RNA extracted from PBMCs, and the TCR library was made from it. Patients with Graves' disease were diagnosed by American Thyroid Association guidelines. An endocrinology department in Xi'an, China, supplied the patients. V lost 6 bases, J lost 5 bases, and 4 bases stayed unmatched. Germline CDR1 LNHDA, CDR2 SQIVND (reference sequence). There are 13 residues in the CDR3. Libraries of TCR beta came from iRepertoire HTBI primers plus Arm-PCR of CDR3 regions. One entry per CDR3 protein results from TCRdb running MiXCR on the multiplex PCR reads. Of over 350,000 distinct CDR3 sequences in the sample, 15% were seen once. The same sample was also studied in work on T cells in Graves' hyperthyroidism and ophthalmopathy. As reported in that work: Most expanded thyroid clonotypes above 0.001 also appeared in blood.

The sample here was peripheral blood mononuclear cells (PBMCs), taken at new diagnosis, from a patient treated with antithyroid drugs. This clonotype was obtained from a woman aged 35 to 49 with Graves disease. The genes are TRBV19 and TRBJ2-1, with 7 bases identical to TRBD2. Here the CDR3 DNA reads TGTGCCAGTAGCCGGGACTACAACAATGAGCAGTTCTTC. It specifies CASSRDYNNEQFF.